A single sample is the source of the 5 T cell receptor beta chains below, sequenced in a study of CD8 T cells in ankylosing spondylitis. TCRdb re-called the 5' RACE reads with MiXCR, one entry per CDR3 protein. This table holds just over 350,000 distinct CDR3 sequences, around 20% found once. Sequenced: blood, either unsorted or a sorted T cell fraction (not recorded which). These receptors were obtained from a male donor with ankylosing spondylitis or in good health (not recorded which).

The rearrangement joins TRBV25-1 to TRBJ2-2; maybe TRBD2 (5 bases). The germline gives CDR1 MGHDK, CDR2 SYGVNS. CDR3 size: 15 residues. The ends were cut back, 1 base at V and 1 base at J, with 7 bases in the middle. The CDR3 here is CASSESGWNTGELFF. The CDR3 DNA sequence: TGTGCCAGCAGTGAATCGGGGTGGAACACCGGGGAGCTGTTTTTT. The variable domain in full, completed from reference TRBV25-1 and TRBJ2-2, reads EADIYQTPRYLVIGTGKKITLECSQTMGHDKMYWYQQDPGMELHLIHYSYGVNSTEKGDLSSESTVSRIRTEHFPLTLESARPSHTSQYLCASSESGWNTGELFFGEGSRLTVL.

The V call is TRBV7-9, the J call TRBJ2-3, with D possibly called TRBD1 or TRBD2 (5 bases each). The V end lost 4 bases, the J end lost 3 bases, and 11 bases lay between the germline ends. CDR3 length equals 14 residues. Germline lookup yields CDR1 SEHNR and CDR2 FQNEAQ (reference sequence). In DNA form, the CDR3 reads TGTGCCAGCAGCTCCCGGGACCAAACAGATACGCAGTATTTT. It specifies CASSSRDQTDTQYF.

A few counts support this clonotype. The rearrangement links TRBV9 to TRBJ2-7; tentatively, D is TRBD2 (5 bases). V was clipped by 1 base and J by 6 bases, with 11 bases between them. The CDR3 is 13 residues long. Per the germline V gene, CDR1 is SGDLS and CDR2 is YYNGEE. The CDR3 loop reads CASSVSLAGEQYF. CDR3 in DNA: TGTGCCAGCAGCGTATCGCTCGCGGGCGAGCAGTACTTC.

This clonotype was recorded a few times. The V and J genes are TRBV10-2 and TRBJ1-1, with D perhaps matching TRBD1 (5 bases). Trimming removed 7 bases at V and 3 bases at J, with 15 bases between. Germline V gene data show CDR1 as WSHSY and CDR2 as SAAADI. The CDR3 has 14 amino acids. For the CDR3, the DNA is TGCGCCAGCACTGAAATAGGGGTTGACACTGAAGCTTTCTTT. Residues: CASTEIGVDTEAFF.

As to this clonotype: Given a much more abundant clone one base away, this may be a read error. This chain connects TRBV12-3 or TRBV12-4 to TRBJ2-7; possibly TRBD1 for D (5 bases). Trimming removed 3 bases from V and 3 bases from J, with 9 bases in between. The CDR3 runs to 13 residues. The CDR3: CASSLGQFYEQYF. CDR3 in DNA: TGTGCCAGCAGTTTGGGGCAGTTCTACGAGCAGTACTTC.